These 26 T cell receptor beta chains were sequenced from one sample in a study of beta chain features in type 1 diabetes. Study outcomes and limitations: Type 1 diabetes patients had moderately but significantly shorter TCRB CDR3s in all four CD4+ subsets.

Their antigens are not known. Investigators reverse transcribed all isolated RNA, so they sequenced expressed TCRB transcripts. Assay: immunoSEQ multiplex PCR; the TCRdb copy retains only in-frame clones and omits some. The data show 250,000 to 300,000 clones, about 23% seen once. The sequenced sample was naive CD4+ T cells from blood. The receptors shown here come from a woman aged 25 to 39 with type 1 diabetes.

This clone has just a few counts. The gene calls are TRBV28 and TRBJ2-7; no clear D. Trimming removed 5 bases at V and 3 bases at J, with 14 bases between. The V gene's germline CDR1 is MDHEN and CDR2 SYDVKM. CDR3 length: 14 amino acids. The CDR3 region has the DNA TGTGCCAGCAGTCTTCCTTTTCGAGACTACGAGCAGTACTTC. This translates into CASSLPFRDYEQYF.

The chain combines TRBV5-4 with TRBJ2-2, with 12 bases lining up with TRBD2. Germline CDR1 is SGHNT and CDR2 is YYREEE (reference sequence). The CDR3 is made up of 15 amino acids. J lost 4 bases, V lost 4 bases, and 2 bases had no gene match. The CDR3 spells CASSPSGGGTGELFF. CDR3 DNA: TGTGCCAGCAGCCCTAGCGGGGGGGGCACCGGGGAGCTGTTTTTT.

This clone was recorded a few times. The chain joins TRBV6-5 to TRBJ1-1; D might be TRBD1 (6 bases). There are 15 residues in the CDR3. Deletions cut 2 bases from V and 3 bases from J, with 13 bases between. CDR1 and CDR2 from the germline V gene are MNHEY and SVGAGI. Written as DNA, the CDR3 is TGTGCCAGCAGTTACCAAACAGGGTCTTACACTGAAGCTTTCTTT. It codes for CASSYQTGSYTEAFF.

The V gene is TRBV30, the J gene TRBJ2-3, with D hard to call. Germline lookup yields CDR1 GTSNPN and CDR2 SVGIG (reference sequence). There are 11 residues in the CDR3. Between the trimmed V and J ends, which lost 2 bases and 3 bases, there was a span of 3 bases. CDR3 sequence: CAWSSTDTQYF. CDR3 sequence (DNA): TGTGCCTGGAGTTCGACAGATACGCAGTATTTT.

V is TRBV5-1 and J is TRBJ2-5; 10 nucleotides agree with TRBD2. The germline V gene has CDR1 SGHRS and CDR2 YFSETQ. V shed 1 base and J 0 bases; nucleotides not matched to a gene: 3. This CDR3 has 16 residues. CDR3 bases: TGCGCCAGCAGCTTGTTGACTAGCGGGTACCAAGAGACCCAGTACTTC. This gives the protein CASSLLTSGYQETQYF.

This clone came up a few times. The CDR3: CSVDSGEGEKLFF. The DNA of the CDR3 is TGCAGCGTTGATTCAGGGGAGGGTGAAAAACTGTTTTTT. The chain joins TRBV29-1 to TRBJ1-4; a weak D match, TRBD1 (6 bases). Germline V gene sequence: CDR1 SQVTM, CDR2 ANQGSEA. This CDR3 contains 13 residues. The V end was cut by 3 bases, the J end by 7 bases, with 12 bases between.

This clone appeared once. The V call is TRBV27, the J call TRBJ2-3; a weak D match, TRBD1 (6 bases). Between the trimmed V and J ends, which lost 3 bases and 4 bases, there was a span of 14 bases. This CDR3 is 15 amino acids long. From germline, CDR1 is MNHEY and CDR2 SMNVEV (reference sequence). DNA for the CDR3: TGTGCCAGCAGTTTCCAGGGGAACGGTCCAGATACGCAGTATTTT. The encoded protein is CASSFQGNGPDTQYF.

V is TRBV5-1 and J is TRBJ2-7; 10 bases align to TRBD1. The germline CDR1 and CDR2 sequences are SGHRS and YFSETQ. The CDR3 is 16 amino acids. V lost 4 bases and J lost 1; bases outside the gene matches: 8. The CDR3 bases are TGCGCCAGCAGCCCCAGACAGGGGGCGTCGTCCTACGAGCAGTACTTC. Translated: CASSPRQGASSYEQYF.

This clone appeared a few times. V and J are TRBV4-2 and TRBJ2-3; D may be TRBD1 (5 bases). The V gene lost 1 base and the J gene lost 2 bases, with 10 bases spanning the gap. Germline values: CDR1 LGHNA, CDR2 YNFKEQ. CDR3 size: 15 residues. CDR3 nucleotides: TGTGCCAGCAGCCAAGTAGGGGATTACACAGATACGCAGTATTTT. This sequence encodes CASSQVGDYTDTQYF.

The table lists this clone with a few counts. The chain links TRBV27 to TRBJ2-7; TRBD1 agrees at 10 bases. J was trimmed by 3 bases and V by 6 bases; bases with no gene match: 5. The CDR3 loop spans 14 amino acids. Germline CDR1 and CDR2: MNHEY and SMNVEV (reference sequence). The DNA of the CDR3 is TGTGCCAGCAGCCGACAGGGGGCATACTACGAGCAGTACTTC. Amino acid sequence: CASSRQGAYYEQYF.

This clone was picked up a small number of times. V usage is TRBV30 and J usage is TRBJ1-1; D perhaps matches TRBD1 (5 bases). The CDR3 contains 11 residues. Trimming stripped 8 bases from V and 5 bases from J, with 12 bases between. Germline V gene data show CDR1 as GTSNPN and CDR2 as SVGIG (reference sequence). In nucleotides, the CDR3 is TGTGCCCGCCGGGGGAATACTGAAGCTTTCTTT. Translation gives CARRGNTEAFF.

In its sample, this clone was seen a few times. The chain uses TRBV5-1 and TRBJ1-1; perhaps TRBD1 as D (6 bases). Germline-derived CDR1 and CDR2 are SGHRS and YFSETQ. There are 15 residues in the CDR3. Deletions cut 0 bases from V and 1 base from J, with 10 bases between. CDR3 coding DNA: TGCGCCAGCAGCTTGGTAGGCAGGGGGAACACTGAAGCTTTCTTT. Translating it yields CASSLVGRGNTEAFF. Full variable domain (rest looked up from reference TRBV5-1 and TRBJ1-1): KAGVTQTPRYLIKTRGQQVTLSCSPISGHRSVSWYQQTPGQGLQFLFEYFSETQRNKGNFPGRFSGRQFSNSRSEMNVSTLELGDSALYLCASSLVGRGNTEAFFGQGTRLTVV.

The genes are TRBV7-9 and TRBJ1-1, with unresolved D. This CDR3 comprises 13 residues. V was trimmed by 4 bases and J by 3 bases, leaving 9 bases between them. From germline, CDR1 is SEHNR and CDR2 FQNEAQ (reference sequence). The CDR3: CASSSQQDTEAFF. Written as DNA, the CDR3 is TGTGCCAGCAGCTCACAGCAGGACACTGAAGCTTTCTTT.

The CDR3 is CASSSGTHNEQFF. CDR3 sequence (DNA): TGTGCCAGCAGTTCCGGGACTCACAATGAGCAGTTCTTC. The chain recombines TRBV28 with TRBJ2-1, with D possibly TRBD2 on 6 matching bases. The CDR3 covers 13 residues. V was clipped by 4 bases and J by 5 bases, with 9 bases between them. Germline V gene lookup returns CDR1 MDHEN and CDR2 SYDVKM.

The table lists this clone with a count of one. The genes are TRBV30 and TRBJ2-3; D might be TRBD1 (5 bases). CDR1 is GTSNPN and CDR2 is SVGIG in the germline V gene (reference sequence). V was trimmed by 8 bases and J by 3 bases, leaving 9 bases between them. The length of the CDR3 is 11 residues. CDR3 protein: CAQTVTDTQYF. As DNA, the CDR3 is TGTGCCCAGACAGTTACAGATACGCAGTATTTT.

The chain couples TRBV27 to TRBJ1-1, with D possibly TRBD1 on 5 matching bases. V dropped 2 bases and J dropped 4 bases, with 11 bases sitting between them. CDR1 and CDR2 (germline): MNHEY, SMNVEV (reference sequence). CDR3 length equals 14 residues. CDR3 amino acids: CASSLSEGATEAFF. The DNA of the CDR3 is TGTGCCAGCAGTTTAAGTGAAGGGGCCACTGAAGCTTTCTTT.

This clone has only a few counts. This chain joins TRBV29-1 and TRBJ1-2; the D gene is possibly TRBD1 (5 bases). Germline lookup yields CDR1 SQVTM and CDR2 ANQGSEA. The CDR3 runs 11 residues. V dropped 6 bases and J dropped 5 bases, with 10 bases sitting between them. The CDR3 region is CSVGGVYGYTF. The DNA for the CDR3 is TGCAGCGTGGGGGGGGTGTATGGCTACACCTTC.

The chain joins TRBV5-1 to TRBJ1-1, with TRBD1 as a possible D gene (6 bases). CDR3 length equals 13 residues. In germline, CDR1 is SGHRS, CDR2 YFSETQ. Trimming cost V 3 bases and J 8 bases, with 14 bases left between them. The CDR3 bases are TGCGCCAGCAGCTCGAACAGGGCGCTAGAAGCTTTCTTT. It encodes CASSSNRALEAFF. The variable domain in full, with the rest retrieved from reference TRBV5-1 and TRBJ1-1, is KAGVTQTPRYLIKTRGQQVTLSCSPISGHRSVSWYQQTPGQGLQFLFEYFSETQRNKGNFPGRFSGRQFSNSRSEMNVSTLELGDSALYLCASSSNRALEAFFGQGTRLTVV.

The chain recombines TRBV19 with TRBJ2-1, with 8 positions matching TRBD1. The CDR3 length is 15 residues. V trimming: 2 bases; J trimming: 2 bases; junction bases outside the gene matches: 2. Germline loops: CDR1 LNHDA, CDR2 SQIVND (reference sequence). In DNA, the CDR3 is TGTGCCAGTAGTATATCAGGGGGCCCCTACAATGAGCAGTTCTTC. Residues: CASSISGGPYNEQFF.

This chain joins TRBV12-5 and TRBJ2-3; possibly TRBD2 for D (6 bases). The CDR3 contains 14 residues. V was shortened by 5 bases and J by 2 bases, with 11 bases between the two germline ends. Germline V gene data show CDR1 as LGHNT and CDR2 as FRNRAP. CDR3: CASGPGTYTDTQYF. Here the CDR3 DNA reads TGTGCTAGTGGTCCCGGGACTTACACAGATACGCAGTATTTT. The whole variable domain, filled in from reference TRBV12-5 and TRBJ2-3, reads DARVTQTPRHKVTEMGQEVTMRCQPILGHNTVFWYRQTMMQGLELLAYFRNRAPLDDSGMPKDRFSAEMPDATLATLKIQPSEPRDSAVYFCASGPGTYTDTQYFGPGTRLTVL.

The CDR3 coding sequence is TGCGCCAGCAGCAGGTTTGGGGCATCCTTGGTCGAGCAGTACTTC. This sequence encodes CASSRFGASLVEQYF. The rearrangement uses TRBV4-1 and TRBJ2-7; D is possibly TRBD1 (5 bases). Germline V CDR1 and CDR2: MGHRA, YSYEKL. The CDR3 spans 15 residues. V lost 5 bases and J lost 6, with 20 bases in between.

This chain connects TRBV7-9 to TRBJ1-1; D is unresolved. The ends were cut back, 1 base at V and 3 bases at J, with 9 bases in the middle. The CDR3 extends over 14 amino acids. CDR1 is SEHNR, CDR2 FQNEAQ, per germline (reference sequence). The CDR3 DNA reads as TGTGCCAGCAGCTTAGGAGGGCAGCACACTGAAGCTTTCTTT. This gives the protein CASSLGGQHTEAFF.

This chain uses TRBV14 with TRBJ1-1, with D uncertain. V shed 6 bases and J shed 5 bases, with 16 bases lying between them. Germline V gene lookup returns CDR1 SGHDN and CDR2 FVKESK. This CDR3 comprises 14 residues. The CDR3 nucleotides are TGTGCCAGCAGTCCCCCCAGGCCGAGTACTGAAGCTTTCTTT. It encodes CASSPPRPSTEAFF.

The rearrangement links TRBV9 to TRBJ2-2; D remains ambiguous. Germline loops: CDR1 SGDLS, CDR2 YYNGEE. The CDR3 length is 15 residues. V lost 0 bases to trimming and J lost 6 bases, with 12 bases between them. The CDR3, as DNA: TGTGCCAGCAGCGTAGCGTCGGTTCAGGCCGGGGAGCTGTTTTTT. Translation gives CASSVASVQAGELFF.

CDR3 loop: CASSQDMVMNEPQHF. Here the CDR3 DNA reads TGTGCCAGCTCACAGGACATGGTAATGAATGAGCCCCAGCATTTT. V is TRBV18 and J is TRBJ1-5, with D possibly matching TRBD1 (5 bases). Germline values: CDR1 KGHSH, CDR2 LQKENI. The CDR3 has 15 residues. V lost 4 bases and J lost 8, with 18 bases in between.

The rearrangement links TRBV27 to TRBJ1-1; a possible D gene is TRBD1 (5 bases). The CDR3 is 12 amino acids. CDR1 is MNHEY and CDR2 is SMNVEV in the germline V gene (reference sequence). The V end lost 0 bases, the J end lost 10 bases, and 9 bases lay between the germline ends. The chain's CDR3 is CASSLSSGVAFF. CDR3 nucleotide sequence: TGTGCCAGCAGTTTATCGTCGGGGGTAGCTTTCTTT.